The rows below give T cell receptor beta chains drawn from one sample of a study of TIL therapy for anti-PD-1-resistant metastatic lung cancer. The protocol was immunoSEQ multiplex PCR, while the TCRdb copy is restricted to in-frame clones and leaves out a portion. Counted here are about 43,000 clones, roughly 85% occurring once; the ten biggest clones make up approximately 16%. The sequencing here drew on blood, taken at baseline. The receptor source for this set is a man between 65 and 79 years old with non-small cell lung cancer. The CDR3 runs from the conserved cysteine through the conserved F or W. D genes are given only for firm matches. Size tells how often a clone was seen (once, few, many) or the class of an expanded clone, and some rows leave it out.

CDR3 protein,CDR3 DNA,V gene,D gene,CDR3 length,J gene,clone size
CASSLSGQGGFEQFF,TGCGCCAGCAGCTTGAGCGGACAGGGTGGATTTGAGCAGTTCTTC,TRBV5-1,TRBD1,15,TRBJ2-1,NA
CASSVRGNTEAFF,TGTGCCAGTAGTGTAAGGGGTAACACTGAAGCTTTCTTT,TRBV19,NA,13,TRBJ1-1,NA
CASSFLGRAAADTQYF,TGTGCCAGCAGTTTCCTCGGCCGGGCGGCCGCAGATACGCAGTATTTT,TRBV25-1,NA,16,TRBJ2-3,NA
CASSPDRGRAGEQFF,TGCGCCAGCAGCCCCGACAGGGGGCGCGCTGGTGAGCAGTTCTTC,TRBV5-1,TRBD1,15,TRBJ2-1,NA
CASSALGDTDTQYF,TGTGCCAGCAGCGCCCTAGGCGACACAGATACGCAGTATTTT,TRBV9,NA,14,TRBJ2-3,NA
CASSPYLAGSSYEQYF,TGTGCCAGCAGTCCATACTTAGCGGGGTCCTCCTACGAGCAGTACTTC,TRBV27,TRBD2,16,TRBJ2-7,NA
CASSLVIGVGYEQYF,TGTGCCAGCAGCTTAGTCATAGGGGTGGGCTACGAGCAGTACTTC,TRBV7-9,NA,15,TRBJ2-7,NA
CASSLAQPYEQYF,TGTGCCAGCAGCTTAGCCCAGCCCTACGAGCAGTACTTC,TRBV7-9,NA,13,TRBJ2-7,NA
CASSLIQGDGQPQHF,TGTGCCAGCTCCCTGATTCAGGGGGACGGTCAGCCCCAGCATTTT,TRBV18,TRBD1,15,TRBJ1-5,NA
CASSLDEQPQHF,TGTGCCAGCAGCTTAGATGAGCAGCCCCAGCATTTT,TRBV7-9,NA,12,TRBJ1-5,NA
CATSRDPAATDTQYF,TGTGCCACCAGCAGAGATCCAGCAGCCACAGATACGCAGTATTTT,TRBV15,NA,15,TRBJ2-3,NA
CAISGQGPGANVLTF,TGTGCCATCAGCGGACAGGGCCCTGGGGCCAACGTCCTGACTTTC,TRBV10-3,TRBD1,15,TRBJ2-6,NA
CASQQGNTGELFF,TGTGCCAGCCAACAAGGGAACACCGGGGAGCTGTTTTTT,TRBV11-3,NA,13,TRBJ2-2,few
CASSLERVTEAFF,TGTGCCAGCAGTTTGGAAAGGGTCACTGAAGCTTTCTTT,TRBV27,NA,13,TRBJ1-1,NA
CASSLGGTGAYNEQFF,TGCGCCAGCAGCTTAGGCGGGACAGGGGCCTACAATGAGCAGTTCTTC,TRBV5-1,TRBD1,16,TRBJ2-1,NA
CASSSRGFGNTIYF,TGTGCCAGCAGTTCTAGGGGGTTTGGAAACACCATATATTTT,TRBV27,NA,14,TRBJ1-3,NA
CASRPGQGETLNTEAFF,TGTGCCAGCAGACCCGGACAGGGGGAGACGTTGAACACTGAAGCTTTCTTT,TRBV7-9,TRBD1,17,TRBJ1-1,NA
CASSVDSRSYEQYF,TGTGCCAGCAGTGTGGACAGCCGGTCCTACGAGCAGTACTTC,TRBV6-4,NA,14,TRBJ2-7,NA
CASSISGGSNNEQFF,TGTGCCAGTAGTATTTCAGGGGGCTCTAACAATGAGCAGTTCTTC,TRBV19,TRBD1,15,TRBJ2-1,NA
CASSDTSGKSYEQYF,TGTGCCAGCAGTGATACTAGCGGAAAGTCCTACGAGCAGTACTTC,TRBV28,TRBD2,15,TRBJ2-7,NA
CSAGSGTSQVF,TGCAGTGCTGGTTCTGGGACTTCCCAGGTCTTC,TRBV20-1,NA,11,TRBJ2-1,NA
CASSQNHGGVYEQYF,TGTGCCAGCAGCCAAAACCATGGCGGGGTCTACGAGCAGTACTTC,TRBV4-2,NA,15,TRBJ2-7,NA
CASSLRLAQETQYF,TGTGCCAGCAGCCTGAGACTAGCGCAAGAGACCCAGTACTTC,TRBV11-1,TRBD2,14,TRBJ2-5,once
CASSLSMRQTQYF,TGTGCCAGCAGCCTATCTATGAGGCAGACCCAGTACTTC,TRBV7-2,NA,13,TRBJ2-5,few
CASSQDFLAGVSDEQYF,TGTGCCAGCAGCCAAGATTTTCTAGCGGGAGTGTCGGACGAGCAGTACTTC,TRBV14,TRBD2,17,TRBJ2-7,NA
CASSPSAYNEQFF,TGTGCCAGCAGTCCTAGCGCCTACAATGAGCAGTTCTTC,TRBV6-4,NA,13,TRBJ2-1,NA
CASSGRGIGSSYEQYF,TGCGCCAGCAGTGGTCGGGGGATAGGAAGCTCCTACGAGCAGTACTTC,TRBV10-1,NA,16,TRBJ2-7,once
CASSERDPTYEQYF,TGTGCCAGCAGTGAAAGGGACCCGACCTACGAGCAGTACTTC,TRBV6-1,NA,14,TRBJ2-7,NA
CATSREGDSYEQYF,TGTGCCACCAGCAGAGAGGGTGACTCCTACGAGCAGTACTTC,TRBV15,NA,14,TRBJ2-7,NA
CASSDFGAGGQRNEQFF,TGTGCCAGCAGTGACTTCGGAGCGGGAGGGCAAAGAAATGAGCAGTTCTTC,TRBV25-1,TRBD2,17,TRBJ2-1,NA
CASSLEGSGRIYNEQFF,TGTGCCAGCAGCTTGGAGGGTAGCGGGAGGATATACAATGAGCAGTTCTTC,TRBV5-6,TRBD2,17,TRBJ2-1,once
CASSLTQGIGEQYF,TGTGCCAGCAGCTTGACTCAGGGTATAGGCGAGCAGTACTTC,TRBV7-9,NA,14,TRBJ2-7,NA
CASNPSGTGGEKLFF,TGTGCCAGCAACCCCTCCGGGACAGGAGGGGAAAAACTGTTTTTT,TRBV7-8,TRBD1,15,TRBJ1-4,NA
CASSSSVGEGVGQPNTQYF,TGTGCCAGCAGTTCCTCCGTCGGGGAAGGGGTCGGGCAGCCCAATACGCAGTATTTT,TRBV27,NA,19,TRBJ2-3,NA
CASRTGTASYGYTF,TGTGCCAGCAGGACAGGGACGGCTAGCTATGGCTACACCTTC,TRBV2,TRBD1,14,TRBJ1-2,NA
CASSPGWTSGRSFYEQYF,TGTGCCAGCAGCCCGGGGTGGACTAGCGGGAGATCCTTTTACGAGCAGTACTTC,TRBV14,TRBD2,18,TRBJ2-7,few
CASSQKRSVLMDEQYF,TGCGCCAGCAGCCAAAAACGCTCGGTTTTGATGGACGAGCAGTACTTC,TRBV4-3,NA,16,TRBJ2-7,NA
CASSLRTGGNTGELFF,TGTGCCAGCAGTTTGAGGACAGGGGGGAACACCGGGGAGCTGTTTTTT,TRBV28,TRBD1,16,TRBJ2-2,NA
CAWSVQGLGTAQYF,TGTGCCTGGAGTGTACAAGGTCTAGGTACCGCGCAGTATTTT,TRBV30,NA,14,TRBJ2-3,NA
CASSRSREGRNEQFF,TGTGCCAGTAGTCGGTCGCGGGAGGGCCGGAATGAGCAGTTCTTC,TRBV19,TRBD2,15,TRBJ2-1,NA
CASVRGEEQYF,TGTGCCAGCGTTCGAGGCGAGGAGCAGTACTTC,TRBV27,NA,11,TRBJ2-7,NA
CASSQGGSNQPQHF,TGTGCCAGCAGTCAAGGGGGAAGCAATCAGCCCCAGCATTTT,TRBV28,NA,14,TRBJ1-5,once
CAWSVGGTRKDYGYTF,TGTGCCTGGAGTGTGGGGGGGACTCGGAAAGACTATGGCTACACCTTC,TRBV30,NA,16,TRBJ1-2,NA
CASSLVQKNIQYF,TGTGCCAGCAGCTTAGTTCAGAAAAACATTCAGTACTTC,TRBV7-8,NA,13,TRBJ2-4,NA
CASSSTSGFTQQYF,TGCGCCAGCAGCTCTACTAGCGGGTTTACGCAGCAGTACTTC,TRBV5-1,TRBD2,14,TRBJ2-7,NA